This T cell receptor beta chain derives from a study of CD8+CD57+ T cells in acquired aplastic anemia. Study details: CD4+ cell libraries from healthy donors averaged about 10.8 million reads.

Note on this clonotype: What it binds is unknown.

Notes on the study in general: Overlapping CD8+ CDR3 repertoires of patients and controls contained 25 to 35 shared sequences.

Genomic DNA was employed as the template in profiling TCR beta VDJ and CDR3. TCRdb re-derived calls from the reads in MiXCR, one entry per CDR3 protein. This table holds about 400,000 distinct CDR3 sequences, around 72% found once. Germline CDR1 SNHLY, CDR2 FYNNEI. The CDR3 covers 11 residues. This chain uses TRBV2 with TRBJ1-1; possible D gene TRBD1, 6 bases. Material for sequencing was sorted CD4+, CD8+, or CD8+CD57+ T cells (not recorded which) from PBMCs. The source is a human donor in good health, serving as a control. CDR3 residues: CAGGMHTEAFF. The CDR3 DNA reads TGTGCAGGGGGGATGCACACTGAAGCTTTCTTT. The entire variable domain, with the rest obtained from reference TRBV2 and TRBJ1-1, is as follows: EPEVTQTPSHQVTQMGQEVILRCVPISNHLYFYWYRQILGQKVEFLVSFYNNEISEKSEIFDDQFSVERPDGSNFTLKIRSTKLEDSAMYFCAGGMHTEAFFGQGTRLTVV.